This T cell receptor (beta chain) came from a study of graft-versus-host responses after intestinal transplantation. Germline lookup yields CDR1 LNHDA and CDR2 SQIVND (reference sequence). V shed 5 bases and J shed 4 bases, with 9 bases lying between them. CDR3 length: 12 residues. TCRdb keeps only in-frame clones here, not all; method: immunoSEQ multiplex PCR. This sample yields around 89,000 clones, of which around 92% are seen a single time; roughly 0.44% belongs to the top ten. With respect to this clone: The antigen remains unidentified.

The sequencing here drew on unstimulated CD8+ T cells sorted from spleen or lymph node cells, taken before transplant. J is TRBJ2-7 and V is TRBV19; D not certain. The receptor's source is a human donor who was the organ donor for an intestinal transplant. The DNA for the CDR3 is TGTGCCAGTAGTCCGGGTCGTTACGAGCAGTACTTC. This encodes CASSPGRYEQYF.